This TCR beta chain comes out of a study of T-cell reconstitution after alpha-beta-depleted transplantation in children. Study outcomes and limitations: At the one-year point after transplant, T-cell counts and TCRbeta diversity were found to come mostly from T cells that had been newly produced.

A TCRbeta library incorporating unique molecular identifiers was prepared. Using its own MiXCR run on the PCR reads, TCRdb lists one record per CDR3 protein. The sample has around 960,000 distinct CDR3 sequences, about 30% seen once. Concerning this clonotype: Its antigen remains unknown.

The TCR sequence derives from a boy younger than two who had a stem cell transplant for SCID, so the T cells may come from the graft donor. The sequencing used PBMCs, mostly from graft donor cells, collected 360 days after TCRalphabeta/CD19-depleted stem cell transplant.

CDR3 coding DNA: TGTGCCAGCAGTGAACGTATAGGCTATGGCTACACCTTC. Translating it yields CASSERIGYGYTF. The chain couples TRBV6-1 to TRBJ1-2; D is uncertain. The CDR3 covers 13 residues. Germline V gene data show CDR1 as MNHNS and CDR2 as SASEGT. The V end was cut by 2 bases, the J end by 4 bases, with 8 bases between.